The rows below give T cell receptor beta chains drawn from one sample of a study of shared clonotypes between healthy human individuals. Libraries were prepared by immunoSEQ multiplex PCR; TCRdb keeps only in-frame clonotypes and omits some of them. The table records hundreds of thousands of clones, 60% to 80% of them present only once. Sample: memory CD4+ T cells sorted from blood. Receptor source: a woman in her thirties in good health. Both conserved end residues are part of each CDR3. A D gene is named only where the DNA matches it firmly. Where a row states a size, it is once, few, many or the class of an expanded clone; other rows omit it.

J: TRBJ2-1
V: TRBV2
size: .
D: .
CDR3: CASSQQGSTEQFF
DNA: TGTGCCAGCAGTCAACAGGGTAGTACGGAGCAGTTCTTC

J: TRBJ1-5
V: TRBV6-6
size: .
D: .
CDR3: CASSLPGGGNQPQHF
DNA: TGTGCCAGCAGTCTCCCCGGGGGGGGAAATCAGCCCCAGCATTTT

J: TRBJ2-7
V: TRBV27
size: .
D: TRBD2
CDR3: CASSLLAGGDSYEQYF
DNA: TGTGCCAGCAGTTTACTAGCGGGAGGGGACTCCTACGAGCAGTACTTC

J: TRBJ2-2
V: TRBV15
size: .
D: .
CDR3: CATQPGADTGELFF
DNA: TGTGCCACCCAACCCGGAGCGGACACCGGGGAGCTGTTTTTT

J: TRBJ2-7
V: TRBV29-1
size: .
D: TRBD2
CDR3: CSVGLAGSYEQYF
DNA: TGCAGCGTAGGACTAGCGGGGTCCTACGAGCAGTACTTC

J: TRBJ2-7
V: TRBV4-1
size: .
D: TRBD1
CDR3: CASRPPGQTYEQYF
DNA: TGCGCCAGCAGGCCTCCGGGACAGACCTACGAGCAGTACTTC

J: TRBJ2-2
V: TRBV29-1
size: once
D: TRBD2
CDR3: CSVAALAGGGTGELFF
DNA: TGCAGCGTTGCGGCCTTAGCGGGAGGAGGCACCGGGGAGCTGTTTTTT

J: TRBJ2-1
V: TRBV7-7
size: .
D: TRBD2
CDR3: CASSLSVGLAYNEQFF
DNA: TGTGCCAGCAGCTTAAGCGTCGGACTAGCCTACAATGAGCAGTTCTTC

J: TRBJ2-5
V: TRBV5-4
size: many
D: .
CDR3: CASSFAGETQYF
DNA: TGTGCCAGCAGCTTCGCCGGGGAGACCCAGTACTTC

J: TRBJ2-6
V: TRBV5-6
size: .
D: .
CDR3: CASSYRAGANVLTF
DNA: TGTGCCAGCAGCTACAGGGCTGGGGCCAACGTCCTGACTTTC

J: TRBJ2-7
V: TRBV28
size: .
D: .
CDR3: CASSSGTTYEQYF
DNA: TGTGCCAGCAGTTCTGGGACGACCTACGAGCAGTACTTC

J: TRBJ2-3
V: TRBV18
size: many
D: .
CDR3: CASSRDPGATDTQYF
DNA: TGTGCCAGCTCACGCGACCCGGGAGCCACAGATACGCAGTATTTT

J: TRBJ2-4
V: TRBV28
size: once
D: .
CDR3: CASSEQVAKNIQYF
DNA: TGTGCCAGCAGTGAACAGGTAGCCAAAAACATTCAGTACTTC

J: TRBJ2-5
V: TRBV4-2
size: .
D: TRBD2
CDR3: CASSQDGTSGQETQYF
DNA: TGTGCCAGCAGCCAAGACGGAACTAGCGGCCAAGAGACCCAGTACTTC

J: TRBJ2-2
V: TRBV10-1
size: many
D: .
CDR3: CASRLDYTGELFF
DNA: TGCGCCAGCAGACTCGACTACACCGGGGAGCTGTTTTTT

J: TRBJ1-1
V: TRBV29-1
size: few
D: TRBD1
CDR3: CSVAQGAGNTEAFF
DNA: TGCAGCGTTGCCCAGGGGGCGGGGAACACTGAAGCTTTCTTT

J: TRBJ1-1
V: TRBV7-9
size: .
D: TRBD1
CDR3: CASSTGQGAAEAFF
DNA: TGTGCCAGCAGTACGGGACAGGGGGCGGCTGAAGCTTTCTTT

J: TRBJ2-6
V: TRBV4-1
size: .
D: TRBD1
CDR3: CASSQGQGADGANVLTF
DNA: TGCGCCAGCAGCCAAGGACAGGGGGCGGATGGGGCCAACGTCCTGACTTTC

J: TRBJ2-2
V: TRBV18
size: .
D: TRBD2
CDR3: CASSPTLAGGTGELFF
DNA: TGTGCCAGCTCACCAACTTTAGCGGGAGGCACCGGGGAGCTGTTTTTT

J: TRBJ1-4
V: TRBV18
size: .
D: .
CDR3: CASSTNRGEKLFF
DNA: TGTGCCAGCTCAACGAATAGGGGTGAAAAACTGTTTTTT

J: TRBJ2-7
V: TRBV6-5
size: .
D: .
CDR3: CASSYSRQTTYEQYF
DNA: TGTGCCAGCAGTTACTCGAGGCAGACCACCTACGAGCAGTACTTC

J: TRBJ2-5
V: TRBV2
size: .
D: TRBD1
CDR3: CASRGTGGGETQYF
DNA: TGTGCCAGCAGGGGGACAGGGGGTGGAGAGACCCAGTACTTC

J: TRBJ2-3
V: TRBV9
size: .
D: .
CDR3: CASSVASSFSTDTQYF
DNA: TGTGCCAGCAGCGTAGCTTCATCGTTTAGCACAGATACGCAGTATTTT

J: TRBJ2-2
V: TRBV11-2
size: .
D: .
CDR3: CASSLDLGTGELFF
DNA: TGTGCCAGCAGCTTAGACCTGGGAACCGGGGAGCTGTTTTTT

J: TRBJ2-7
V: TRBV4-2
size: few
D: .
CDR3: CASSQDWLGTREQYF
DNA: TGTGCCAGCAGCCAAGATTGGCTAGGTACCCGCGAGCAGTACTTC

J: TRBJ2-5
V: TRBV28
size: few
D: TRBD2
CDR3: CASSGLAGGLGKTQYF
DNA: TGTGCCAGCAGCGGACTAGCGGGAGGGCTCGGAAAGACCCAGTACTTC

J: TRBJ1-5
V: TRBV28
size: .
D: TRBD1
CDR3: CASRDRLSNQPQHF
DNA: TGTGCCAGCAGGGACAGGTTAAGCAATCAGCCCCAGCATTTT

J: TRBJ1-5
V: TRBV10-2
size: .
D: .
CDR3: CASTQDAGQPQHF
DNA: TGCGCCAGCACACAGGACGCCGGTCAGCCCCAGCATTTT

J: TRBJ2-2
V: TRBV2
size: .
D: .
CDR3: CASREGGATGELFF
DNA: TGTGCCAGCAGGGAGGGAGGCGCCACCGGGGAGCTGTTTTTT

J: TRBJ2-3
V: TRBV19
size: .
D: TRBD2
CDR3: CASSSGLAGESDTQYF
DNA: TGTGCCAGTAGTAGCGGACTAGCGGGAGAATCAGATACGCAGTATTTT

J: TRBJ1-5
V: TRBV18
size: .
D: .
CDR3: CASSQQTSHSNQPQHF
DNA: TGTGCCAGCTCACAACAGACAAGCCATAGCAATCAGCCCCAGCATTTT

J: TRBJ1-5
V: TRBV6-6
size: .
D: TRBD1
CDR3: CASSSDRGGNQPQHF
DNA: TGTGCCAGCAGTTCGGACAGGGGCGGCAATCAGCCCCAGCATTTT

J: TRBJ2-3
V: TRBV18
size: many
D: .
CDR3: CASSPPEFTDTQYF
DNA: TGTGCCAGCTCACCACCAGAATTCACAGATACGCAGTATTTT

J: TRBJ2-7
V: TRBV28
size: .
D: .
CDR3: CASSLPQTTSYEQYF
DNA: TGTGCCAGCAGTTTACCCCAGACGACTTCCTACGAGCAGTACTTC

J: TRBJ1-4
V: TRBV2
size: .
D: .
CDR3: CASSETRTNEKLFF
DNA: TGTGCCAGCAGTGAGACCCGGACTAATGAAAAACTGTTTTTT

J: TRBJ1-2
V: TRBV28
size: once
D: .
CDR3: CASMGDVYGYTF
DNA: TGTGCCAGCATGGGGGACGTGTATGGCTACACCTTC

J: TRBJ2-7
V: TRBV10-3
size: once
D: TRBD1
CDR3: CAISESWGQGTYEQYF
DNA: TGTGCCATCAGTGAGTCGTGGGGACAGGGGACCTACGAGCAGTACTTC

J: TRBJ1-1
V: TRBV7-2
size: .
D: .
CDR3: CASSLVLEGTEAFF
DNA: TGTGCCAGCAGCTTGGTTTTAGAGGGCACTGAAGCTTTCTTT

J: TRBJ1-3
V: TRBV19
size: few
D: TRBD1
CDR3: CASTPGDSHSGNTIYF
DNA: TGTGCCAGTACCCCGGGGGACAGTCACTCTGGAAACACCATATATTTT

J: TRBJ1-2
V: TRBV25-1
size: .
D: TRBD1
CDR3: CASSPPGQLYGYTF
DNA: TGTGCCAGCAGTCCACCGGGACAGCTCTATGGCTACACCTTC

J: TRBJ2-2
V: TRBV15
size: .
D: TRBD2
CDR3: CATSSRPGGTTGELFF
DNA: TGTGCCACCAGCAGTAGACCGGGGGGTACCACCGGGGAGCTGTTTTTT

J: TRBJ2-4
V: TRBV19
size: .
D: .
CDR3: CASSRGTSPPDIQYF
DNA: TGTGCCAGTAGTAGGGGGACATCTCCTCCGGACATTCAGTACTTC

J: TRBJ1-3
V: TRBV28
size: .
D: .
CDR3: CASSFFSTGNTIYF
DNA: TGTGCCAGCAGTTTTTTCAGTACTGGAAACACCATATATTTT

J: TRBJ2-5
V: TRBV4-1
size: .
D: .
CDR3: CASSPRQASGETQYF
DNA: TGCGCCAGCAGCCCCAGACAGGCGTCCGGAGAGACCCAGTACTTC

J: TRBJ1-5
V: TRBV28
size: .
D: TRBD1
CDR3: CASRPGGINQPQHF
DNA: TGTGCCAGCCGACCAGGGGGAATCAATCAGCCCCAGCATTTT

J: TRBJ1-2
V: TRBV6-6
size: few
D: .
CDR3: CASGNGYYGYTF
DNA: TGTGCCAGCGGCAATGGGTACTATGGCTACACCTTC

J: TRBJ2-3
V: TRBV7-9
size: .
D: TRBD2
CDR3: CASSFGLAGGDTQYF
DNA: TGTGCCAGCAGCTTCGGACTAGCGGGAGGGGATACGCAGTATTTT

J: TRBJ2-7
V: TRBV14
size: .
D: .
CDR3: CASSQAYRASYEQYF
DNA: TGTGCCAGCAGCCAAGCGTACAGGGCCTCCTACGAGCAGTACTTC

J: TRBJ2-7
V: TRBV4-1
size: .
D: TRBD2
CDR3: CASSQDPTSGYSYEQYF
DNA: TGCGCCAGCAGCCAAGATCCGACTAGCGGCTACTCCTACGAGCAGTACTTC

J: TRBJ2-1
V: TRBV4-1
size: .
D: TRBD2
CDR3: CASSQDSFWTSGYNEQFF
DNA: TGCGCCAGCAGCCAAGATTCATTCTGGACTAGCGGCTACAATGAGCAGTTCTTC

J: TRBJ1-2
V: TRBV11-2
size: .
D: .
CDR3: CASSLALTDGYTF
DNA: TGTGCCAGCAGCTTAGCGCTTACGGATGGCTACACCTTC

J: TRBJ2-3
V: TRBV28
size: .
D: .
CDR3: CASSLGTVITDTQYF
DNA: TGTGCCAGCAGTCTTGGGACGGTAATCACAGATACGCAGTATTTT

J: TRBJ2-7
V: TRBV10-3
size: many
D: .
CDR3: CAIRPGAGNYEQYF
DNA: TGTGCCATCAGACCCGGGGCGGGTAACTACGAGCAGTACTTC